The 16 T cell receptor beta chains in this list originate from one sample, sequenced in a study of OX40 agonist ivuxolimab in advanced cancers. Profiled with immunoSEQ multiplex PCR; TCRdb holds only in-frame clones, not every one. Of fewer than 95,000 clones in the sample, roughly 80% were seen once. The source was CD4+ or CD8+ T cells sorted from blood, collected in a trial of the OX40 agonist ivuxolimab. Every receptor here comes from an adult with an advanced solid tumor such as melanoma, head and neck, liver or kidney cancer.

The chain combines TRBV27 with TRBJ2-7; possible D gene TRBD1, 6 bases. The CDR3 extends over 16 amino acids. Germline V lookup: CDR1 MNHEY, CDR2 SMNVEV (reference sequence). The germline V and J ends were trimmed by 2 bases and 0 bases, with 14 bases remaining between them. The CDR3, as DNA: TGTGCCAGCAGTTTACCGACAGGTGATAACTCCTACGAGCAGTACGTC. This gives the protein CASSLPTGDNSYEQYV.

V gene TRBV5-1 combines with J gene TRBJ1-1; 8 nucleotides align to TRBD1. The germline V gene has CDR1 SGHRS and CDR2 YFSETQ. The V segment lost 1 base and the J segment 4 bases; nucleotides outside the gene matches: 3. The CDR3 sequence is 14 residues long. The CDR3 nucleotides read TGCGCCAGCAGCTTGCAGGGGGCGCCCACTGAAGCTTTCTTT. Protein product: CASSLQGAPTEAFF.

Note on this clone: It is likely a read error, because the conserved phenylalanine at the end of the CDR3 is missing. The rearrangement links TRBV5-8 to TRBJ1-2; unclear D gene. CDR1 is SGHTS and CDR2 is YDEGEE in the germline V gene. Trimming shortened V by 7 bases and J by 4 bases, and 11 bases separated the two germline ends. This CDR3 has 12 residues. CDR3 loop: CASVGESYGYTL. In nucleotides, the CDR3 is TGTGCCAGCGTCGGGGAATCCTATGGCTACACCCTC.

This clone was counted between two and nine times. This sequence joins TRBV7-9 and TRBJ1-5, with no clear D. CDR1 is SEHNR, CDR2 FQNEAQ, per germline (reference sequence). The CDR3 is 15 residues long. The V and J ends lost 3 bases and 2 bases respectively, with 11 bases between them. CDR3 nucleotide sequence: TGTGCCAGCAGCTTGATGGGTGGGCGCAATCAGCCCCAGCATTTT. Translating it yields CASSLMGGRNQPQHF.

The genes are TRBV4-1 and TRBJ1-5; no definite D call. The CDR3 totals 15 residues. Trimming took off 1 base at V and 9 bases at J, with 16 bases between the two ends. CDR1 MGHRA and CDR2 YSYEKL come from the germline V gene. The CDR3 coding sequence is TGCGCCAGCAGCCAAGGACCGCTTGTGGCGGGGCCCCAGCATTTT. Its protein is CASSQGPLVAGPQHF.

The rearrangement joins TRBV30 to TRBJ1-1, with a weak D call TRBD1 (5 bases). CDR3 size: 14 residues. Per the germline V gene, CDR1 is GTSNPN and CDR2 is SVGIG (reference sequence). V lost 3 bases to trimming and J lost 2 bases, with 13 bases between them. CDR3 amino acids: CAWRPGTINTEAFF. The CDR3 DNA sequence: TGTGCCTGGAGACCGGGGACGATAAACACTGAAGCTTTCTTT. Filled out from reference TRBV30 and TRBJ1-1, the complete variable domain reads SQTIHQWPATLVQPVGSPLSLECTVEGTSNPNLYWYRQAAGRGLQLLFYSVGIGQISSEVPQNLSASRPQDRQFILSSKKLLLSDSGFYLCAWRPGTINTEAFFGQGTRLTVV.

The chain is built from TRBV28 and TRBJ1-1; unclear D gene. The length of the CDR3 is 17 residues. The V gene's germline CDR1 is MDHEN and CDR2 SYDVKM. Trimming took 6 bases from V and 0 from J, leaving 20 bases between them. CDR3 protein: CASRREGFLPMNTEAFF. In DNA form, the CDR3 reads TGTGCCAGCAGGAGGGAAGGATTCCTCCCGATGAACACTGAAGCTTTCTTT. Combining the CDR3 with reference TRBV28 and TRBJ1-1 gives the whole variable domain DVKVTQSSRYLVKRTGEKVFLECVQDMDHENMFWYRQDPGLGLRLIYFSYDVKMKEKGDIPEGYSVSREKKERFSLILESASTNQTSMYLCASRREGFLPMNTEAFFGQGTRLTVV.

The chain combines TRBV5-5 with TRBJ2-1, with 10 bases lining up with TRBD2. This CDR3 has 19 amino acids. Germline V lookup: CDR1 SGHKS, CDR2 YYEKEE (reference sequence). V trimming: 0 bases; J trimming: 0 bases; junction bases outside the gene matches: 9. This CDR3 reads CASSLEGTSGTYSYNEQFF. CDR3 sequence (DNA): TGTGCCAGCAGCTTGGAGGGAACTAGCGGGACCTACTCCTACAATGAGCAGTTCTTC.

The chain uses TRBV5-1 and TRBJ1-1, with no clear D. The germline CDR1 and CDR2 sequences are SGHRS and YFSETQ. V gave up 0 bases and J gave up 3 bases, with 9 bases separating them. There are 14 residues in the CDR3. CDR3 residues: CASSLDGVDTEAFF. The CDR3 DNA sequence: TGCGCCAGCAGCTTGGATGGAGTGGACACTGAAGCTTTCTTT.

J is TRBJ2-7 and V is TRBV5-1, with 8 bases that match TRBD2. With V trimmed by 3 bases and J by 2 bases, 7 bases remained unmatched. The CDR3 extends over 15 amino acids. Germline CDR1 and CDR2: SGHRS and YFSETQ. CDR3 nucleotide sequence: TGCGCCAGCAGCTCGGGGTTAGCGGGGCCCTACGAGCAGTACTTC. Amino acid sequence: CASSSGLAGPYEQYF.

The chain couples TRBV5-1 to TRBJ2-5, with D possibly TRBD1 on 6 matching bases. The CDR3 is 17 residues long. The germline V gene encodes CDR1 SGHRS and CDR2 YFSETQ. The germline V and J ends were trimmed by 0 bases and 3 bases, with 18 bases remaining between them. CDR3 amino acids: CASSLAPRTVLKETQYF. In DNA form, the CDR3 reads TGCGCCAGCAGCTTGGCTCCTCGGACAGTACTAAAAGAGACCCAGTACTTC.

The chain carries TRBV4-1 and TRBJ1-2; D is uncertain. The V gene lost 1 base and the J gene lost 3 bases, with 12 bases spanning the gap. In germline, CDR1 is MGHRA, CDR2 YSYEKL. This CDR3 region has 15 residues. CDR3 sequence: CASSQARAVDYGYTF. The CDR3 DNA sequence: TGCGCCAGCAGCCAAGCTCGGGCTGTGGACTATGGCTACACCTTC.

The chain employs TRBV5-1 and TRBJ2-1; 9 positions agree with TRBD2. With V trimmed by 0 bases and J by 6 bases, 10 bases remained unmatched. The CDR3 contains 17 residues. Germline CDR1 reads SGHRS; CDR2 reads YFSETQ. This CDR3 is CASSLERREGLSNEQFF. CDR3 coding DNA: TGCGCCAGCAGCTTGGAGAGGCGGGAGGGCCTATCCAATGAGCAGTTCTTC. Looking up the rest from reference TRBV5-1 and TRBJ2-1 gives the full variable domain: KAGVTQTPRYLIKTRGQQVTLSCSPISGHRSVSWYQQTPGQGLQFLFEYFSETQRNKGNFPGRFSGRQFSNSRSEMNVSTLELGDSALYLCASSLERREGLSNEQFFGPGTRLTVL.

The rearrangement joins TRBV9 to TRBJ2-1, with TRBD1 matching 8 bases. Germline V gene lookup returns CDR1 SGDLS and CDR2 YYNGEE. V trimming: 0 bases; J trimming: 2 bases; junction bases outside the gene matches: 4. The CDR3 consists of 16 residues. The CDR3 bases are TGTGCCAGCAGCGTAGGACAGGGGCTTACCTACAATGAGCAGTTCTTC. Protein product: CASSVGQGLTYNEQFF.

This chain uses TRBV6-4 with TRBJ1-1; no reliable D call. Germline V gene data show CDR1 as MRHNA and CDR2 as SNTAGT. The CDR3 contains 13 residues. The V and J ends lost 3 bases and 3 bases respectively, with 8 bases between them. The CDR3 bases are TGTGCCAGCAGTGAATCCCGGGACACTGAAGCTTTCTTT. Its protein is CASSESRDTEAFF.

This sequence joins TRBV6-4 and TRBJ1-1, with D unclear. From germline, CDR1 is MRHNA and CDR2 SNTAGT. Trimming took off 6 bases at V and 1 base at J, with 9 bases between the two ends. The CDR3 length is 13 residues. The chain's CDR3 is CASRVSENTEAFF. Written as DNA, the CDR3 is TGTGCCAGCAGAGTGTCAGAGAACACTGAAGCTTTCTTT.